This is a list of T cell receptor beta chains from one sample in a study of blood T cell repertoires in COVID-19. Only in-frame clones appear in the TCRdb table, and some are missing; sequencing was by immunoSEQ multiplex PCR. The sample includes about 21,000 clones, roughly 75% of them seen just once. The sequenced material came from peripheral blood. These receptors all come from a man in his 60s with active COVID-19. CDR3s include the opening cysteine and the closing phenylalanine or tryptophan. Each record gives: V gene, clone size, CDR3 length, J gene, D gene, CDR3 protein, CDR3 DNA. D genes are given only for firm matches. Clone size is given for some rows only: seen once, a few or many times, or a class if the clone is expanded.

TRBV11-3	.	14	TRBJ1-2	TRBD1	CASSPGTVNYGYTF	TGTGCCAGCAGCCCAGGGACAGTTAACTATGGCTACACCTTC
TRBV2	once	15	TRBJ1-4	.	CASSRNGAKGEKLFF	TGTGCCAGCAGCCGGAATGGGGCCAAGGGGGAAAAACTGTTTTTT
TRBV7-4	.	16	TRBJ2-7	TRBD2	CATKDLGLAGLYEQYF	TGTGCCACCAAAGACCTAGGACTAGCGGGACTCTACGAGCAGTACTTC
TRBV19	.	14	TRBJ1-5	.	CASSSGHEAFPQHF	TGTGCCAGTAGTAGCGGACATGAGGCTTTTCCCCAGCATTTT
TRBV4-1	.	16	TRBJ1-4	.	CASSQGTLPGDEKLFF	TGCGCCAGCAGCCAAGGCACTCTCCCCGGTGATGAAAAACTGTTTTTT
TRBV6-5	.	15	TRBJ2-6	.	CASSRASSGANVLTF	TGTGCCAGCAGTCGCGCTAGCTCTGGGGCCAACGTCCTGACTTTC
TRBV6-1	few	15	TRBJ1-1	.	CASSEGWQMNTEAFF	TGTGCCAGCAGTGAAGGCTGGCAGATGAACACTGAAGCTTTCTTT
TRBV24-1	.	16	TRBJ2-3	.	CATSDLQTRDTDTQYF	TGTGCCACCAGTGATTTACAAACTAGGGACACAGATACGCAGTATTTT
TRBV12-3/TRBV12-4	.	13	TRBJ1-2	TRBD1	CASSPTGGRGYTF	TGTGCCAGCAGCCCGACAGGGGGCCGTGGCTACACCTTC
TRBV7-8	.	15	TRBJ2-1	.	CASSPLGGENNEQFF	TGTGCCAGCAGCCCCTTGGGCGGGGAAAACAATGAGCAGTTCTTC
TRBV7-2	.	18	TRBJ2-3	TRBD2	CASSFQRRASGKQDTQYF	TGTGCCAGCAGCTTTCAACGGAGGGCTAGCGGAAAGCAAGATACGCAGTATTTT
TRBV5-1	.	14	TRBJ2-7	.	CASSFSQGTGEQYF	TGCGCCAGCAGCTTTTCGCAGGGAACCGGCGAGCAGTACTTC
TRBV21-1	once	19	TRBJ2-1	.	CASSNDGSQWRAEKNEQFF	TGTGCCAGCAGCAACGACGGATCCCAGTGGCGGGCGGAAAAAAATGAGCAGTTCTTC
TRBV9	.	16	TRBJ1-4	.	CASSAPRGATNEKLFF	TGTGCCAGCAGCGCCCCACGGGGGGCAACTAATGAAAAACTGTTTTTT
TRBV7-3	.	16	TRBJ2-2	TRBD2	CASSTTAGTRSGELFF	TGTGCCAGCAGCACTACCGCCGGGACTAGAAGCGGGGAGCTGTTTTTT
TRBV6-4	once	13	TRBJ1-1	TRBD1	CASSETLQGRAFF	TGTGCCAGCAGCGAAACTCTACAGGGGCGAGCTTTCTTT
TRBV9	.	13	TRBJ2-7	.	CASSVDEVHEQYF	TGTGCCAGCAGCGTAGACGAGGTCCACGAGCAGTACTTC
TRBV9	.	16	TRBJ2-3	.	CASSVVGAGWTDTQYF	TGTGCCAGCAGCGTAGTTGGGGCGGGATGGACAGATACGCAGTATTTT
TRBV9	few	14	TRBJ1-1	TRBD1	CASSARQGSTEAFF	TGTGCCAGCAGCGCCCGACAGGGATCCACTGAAGCTTTCTTT
TRBV9	many	17	TRBJ2-2	TRBD2	CASSYPSGTSGTGELFF	TGTGCCAGCAGCTACCCGTCTGGGACTAGCGGTACCGGGGAGCTGTTTTTT
TRBV7-9	.	16	TRBJ2-2	TRBD2	CASSFAGTSKTGELFF	TGTGCCAGCAGCTTTGCCGGGACTAGCAAAACCGGGGAGCTGTTTTTT
TRBV7-9	.	16	TRBJ1-2	TRBD1	CASSLRRAGGDYGYTF	TGTGCCAGCAGCTTAAGGAGGGCAGGGGGCGACTATGGCTACACCTTC
TRBV18	.	15	TRBJ2-7	TRBD2	CASSRLAGGPYEQYF	TGTGCCAGCTCCCGACTAGCGGGAGGGCCCTACGAGCAGTACTTC
TRBV7-8	.	15	TRBJ2-1	TRBD2	CASSLVGGRVNEQFF	TGTGCCAGCAGCTTAGTTGGCGGGAGGGTGAATGAGCAGTTCTTC
TRBV7-3	.	15	TRBJ1-1	TRBD1	CASSKDGQGYTEAFF	TGTGCCAGCAGCAAAGACGGACAGGGCTACACTGAAGCTTTCTTT
TRBV24-1	once	14	TRBJ2-1	.	CATSDLASGNEQFF	TGTGCCACCAGCGATCTAGCGAGTGGGAATGAGCAGTTCTTC
TRBV5-1	once	15	TRBJ2-7	.	CASSSTGMAPYEQYF	TGCGCCAGCAGCAGTACAGGGATGGCCCCCTACGAGCAGTACTTC
TRBV7-8	.	15	TRBJ2-5	.	CASSLGELFEETQYF	TGTGCCAGCAGCTTAGGAGAACTATTCGAAGAGACCCAGTACTTC
TRBV5-1	.	15	TRBJ1-2	TRBD1	CASSPGQPPGYGYTF	TGCGCCAGCAGCCCGGGACAGCCCCCTGGGTATGGCTACACCTTC
TRBV20-1	.	15	TRBJ1-6	.	CSASLRGVNNSPLHF	TGCAGTGCTAGTTTACGGGGGGTCAATAATTCACCCCTCCACTTT
TRBV24-1	.	20	TRBJ2-1	TRBD2	CATSVTLRTSGRETYNEQFF	TGTGCCACCAGTGTAACGCTTCGGACTAGCGGGAGAGAGACCTACAATGAGCAGTTCTTC
TRBV9	once	15	TRBJ2-7	.	CASSILPGASYEQYF	TGTGCCAGCAGCATCCTTCCGGGAGCGTCCTACGAGCAGTACTTC
TRBV5-6	.	15	TRBJ2-3	TRBD1	CASSLGQGRTDTQYF	TGTGCCAGCAGCTTAGGACAGGGGAGGACAGATACGCAGTATTTT
TRBV19	.	14	TRBJ2-7	TRBD1	CASSSGTGGYEQYF	TGTGCCAGTAGCTCCGGGACAGGGGGTTACGAGCAGTACTTC
TRBV15	.	13	TRBJ1-2	.	CATSRDNNYGYTF	TGTGCCACCAGCAGAGACAATAACTATGGCTACACCTTC
TRBV6-1	.	17	TRBJ2-1	.	CASSELRPASSYNEQFF	TGTGCCAGCAGTGAACTGAGGCCGGCAAGCTCCTACAATGAGCAGTTCTTC
TRBV6-5	.	15	TRBJ1-2	TRBD1	CASRDREHLDYGYTF	TGTGCCAGCAGGGACAGGGAGCACCTGGACTATGGCTACACCTTC
TRBV5-6	.	13	TRBJ1-1	.	CASSLGGLTEAFF	TGTGCCAGCAGCTTGGGGGGACTTACTGAAGCTTTCTTT
TRBV5-6	.	14	TRBJ1-5	.	CASSSRGSNQPQHF	TGTGCCAGCAGCTCTAGGGGGAGCAATCAGCCCCAGCATTTT
TRBV7-3	few	14	TRBJ2-2	.	CASSPTSGSRELFF	TGTGCCAGCAGCCCAACGTCGGGGAGCCGGGAGCTGTTTTTT
TRBV3-1/TRBV3-2	.	14	TRBJ2-7	TRBD1	CASSQGTGKGEQYF	TGTGCCAGCAGCCAAGGGACAGGGAAGGGGGAGCAGTACTTC
TRBV29-1	.	17	TRBJ2-6	TRBD1	CSVERGTGGCGANVLTF	TGCAGCGTTGAAAGGGGGACAGGGGGCTGTGGGGCCAACGTCCTGACTTTC
TRBV7-6	few	17	TRBJ2-3	.	CASSFPQLESPTDTQYF	TGTGCCAGCAGCTTCCCTCAACTAGAATCCCCCACAGATACGCAGTATTTT
TRBV6-5	.	13	TRBJ1-6	.	CASRAGRDSPLHF	TGTGCCAGCAGAGCGGGGCGGGATTCACCCCTCCACTTT
TRBV11-3	.	14	TRBJ2-3	.	CASSLVGGTDTQYF	TGTGCCAGCAGCTTAGTCGGGGGCACAGATACGCAGTATTTT
TRBV28	.	11	TRBJ1-2	.	CASSFQGGYTF	TGTGCCAGCAGTTTCCAGGGAGGCTACACCTTC
TRBV11-3	.	15	TRBJ2-3	TRBD1	CASSRTGGWTDTQYF	TGTGCCAGCAGCAGGACAGGGGGCTGGACAGATACGCAGTATTTT
TRBV5-5	.	16	TRBJ2-3	.	CASSLDPGAGVDTQYF	TGTGCCAGCAGCTTGGATCCGGGAGCCGGAGTAGATACGCAGTATTTT
TRBV5-4	.	15	TRBJ1-1	.	CASSLDGSMNTEAFF	TGTGCCAGCAGCTTGGACGGTTCTATGAACACTGAAGCTTTCTTT
TRBV9	.	15	TRBJ2-1	TRBD2	CASSPLSGGYNEQFF	TGTGCCAGCAGCCCGTTGAGCGGGGGATACAATGAGCAGTTCTTC
TRBV19	.	15	TRBJ1-5	.	CASTTNGGGNQPQHF	TGTGCCAGTACTACGAATGGGGGGGGGAATCAGCCCCAGCATTTT
TRBV30	once	13	TRBJ1-1	.	CALISSGLYEAFF	TGTGCCTTGATCTCCTCAGGGTTATACGAAGCTTTCTTT
TRBV21-1	.	16	TRBJ2-3	.	CASSNPASGTTDTQYF	TGTGCCAGCAGCAACCCAGCTAGCGGGACTACAGATACGCAGTATTTT
TRBV30	.	15	TRBJ2-2	.	CAWSVGREDTGELFF	TGTGCCTGGAGTGTGGGCAGGGAAGACACCGGGGAGCTGTTTTTT